The clone carrying this T cell receptor (beta chain) showed up just a few times. CDR1 and CDR2 from the germline V gene are SEHNR and FQNEAQ (reference sequence). The CDR3 totals 16 residues. Deletions cut 4 bases from V and 4 bases from J, with 19 bases between. Under the authors' procedure: Counts of nucleated cells, estimated from reference gene primer amplification, were obtained. Profiled with immunoSEQ multiplex PCR; TCRdb holds only in-frame clones, not every one. V, J and clone size are taken as reported in that table, and D and trimming were inferred from the DNA itself. Of about 150,000 clones listed, around three quarters are singletons. These data are taken from a study of blood T cell repertoires in COVID-19. Across the whole study: Italy, Spain and the United States were the sources of the convalescent and acute COVID-19 samples. PBMCs, B-cell-depleted T cells, or T cells were the source of the cDNA or gDNA that made up the material.

This receptor was taken from an elderly man with acute or convalescent COVID-19. What was sequenced was peripheral blood. The chain carries TRBV7-9 and TRBJ1-2, with D maybe TRBD1 (5 bases). DNA for the CDR3: TGTGCCAGCAGCTCTAGTACAGGCGTACCATCCTATGGCTACACCTTC. This gives the protein CASSSSTGVPSYGYTF.